The clone carrying this TCR beta chain has a count of ten or more. The data are from a study of T cells in Graves' hyperthyroidism and ophthalmopathy. Clinical symptoms, serum thyroxine, TRAb, thyroid ultrasound and orbital computed tomography established diagnosis. From RNA transcripts, TCR beta CDR3 regions were amplified. HTBI primers were the set used in a first-round RT-PCR of the TCR CDR3. TCRdb reanalysed the multiplex PCR reads using MiXCR and keeps one entry per CDR3 protein. Among approximately 620,000 distinct CDR3 sequences listed, roughly 16% were seen once. This receptor was obtained from a woman in her thirties or forties with Graves' ophthalmopathy. The sample comprised blood.

The CDR3, as DNA: TGCAGTGCTAGGGTATTAGGACGCACAGATACGCAGTATTTT. Translating it yields CSARVLGRTDTQYF. The rearrangement uses TRBV20-1 and TRBJ2-3, with D unclear. V lost 3 bases to trimming and J lost 1 base, with 11 bases between them. CDR3 length: 14 residues. CDR1 is DFQATT, CDR2 SNEGSKA, per germline (reference sequence).